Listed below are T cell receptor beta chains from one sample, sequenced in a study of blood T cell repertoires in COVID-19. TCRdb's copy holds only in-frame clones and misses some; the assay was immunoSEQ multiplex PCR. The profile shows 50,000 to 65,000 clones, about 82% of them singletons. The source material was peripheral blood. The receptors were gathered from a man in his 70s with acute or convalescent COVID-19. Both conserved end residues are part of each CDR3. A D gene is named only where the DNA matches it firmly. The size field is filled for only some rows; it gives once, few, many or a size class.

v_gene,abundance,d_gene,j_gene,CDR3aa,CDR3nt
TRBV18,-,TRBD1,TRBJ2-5,CASSPGQGDRGQETQYF,TGTGCCAGCTCACCCGGACAGGGGGATAGGGGCCAAGAGACCCAGTACTTC
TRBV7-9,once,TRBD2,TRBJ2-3,CASSLVRGAQYF,TGTGCCAGCAGCTTAGTTCGGGGGGCGCAGTATTTT
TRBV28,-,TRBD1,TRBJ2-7,CASRGTGGPYEQYF,TGTGCCAGCCGTGGGACAGGGGGGCCCTACGAGCAGTACTTC
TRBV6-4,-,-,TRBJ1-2,CASSQDSTNYGYTF,TGTGCCAGCAGTCAGGACAGCACCAACTATGGCTACACCTTC
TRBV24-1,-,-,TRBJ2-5,CATQRAPQETQYF,TGTGCCACCCAGCGGGCGCCCCAAGAGACCCAGTACTTC
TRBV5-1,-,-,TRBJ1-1,CASSLGAQNTEAFF,TGCGCCAGCAGCTTGGGGGCCCAAAACACTGAAGCTTTCTTT
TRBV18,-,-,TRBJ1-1,CASSPWDVKGTEAFF,TGTGCCAGCTCACCTTGGGATGTCAAGGGGACTGAAGCTTTCTTT
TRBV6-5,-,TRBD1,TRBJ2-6,CASSPTGAGANVLTF,TGTGCCAGCAGTCCAACAGGGGCTGGGGCCAACGTCCTGACTTTC
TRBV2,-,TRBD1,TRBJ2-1,CASGTEGYNEQFF,TGTGCCTCCGGGACAGAGGGTTACAATGAGCAGTTCTTC
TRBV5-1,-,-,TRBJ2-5,CASSPPPRWQETQYF,TGCGCCAGCAGCCCTCCCCCTAGGTGGCAAGAGACCCAGTACTTC
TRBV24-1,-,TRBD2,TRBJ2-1,CATSDPARGGGNEQFF,TGTGCCACCAGTGACCCAGCTCGGGGGGGCGGGAATGAGCAGTTCTTC
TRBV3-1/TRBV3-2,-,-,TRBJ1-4,CASSHMSEKLFF,TGTGCCAGCAGCCATATGTCGGAAAAACTGTTTTTT
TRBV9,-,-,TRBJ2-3,CASSVATALASAGQGTQYF,TGTGCCAGCAGCGTAGCTACCGCGTTGGCTAGCGCCGGCCAGGGTACGCAGTATTTT
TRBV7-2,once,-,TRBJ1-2,CASSRLGQLYGYTF,TGTGCCAGCAGCAGACTCGGACAGCTCTATGGCTACACCTTC
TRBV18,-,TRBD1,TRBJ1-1,CASSPPVQGKAFF,TGTGCCAGCTCACCACCGGTACAGGGGAAAGCTTTCTTT
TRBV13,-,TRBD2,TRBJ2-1,CASSTPTSGGANGNEQFF,TGTGCCAGCAGCACCCCCACTAGCGGGGGGGCCAATGGAAATGAGCAGTTCTTC
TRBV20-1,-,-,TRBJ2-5,CSANDDRTEETQYF,TGCAGTGCTAATGATGACAGGACAGAAGAGACCCAGTACTTC
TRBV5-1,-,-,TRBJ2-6,CASSAGSSGANVLTF,TGCGCCAGCAGCGCCGGGAGCTCTGGGGCCAACGTCCTGACTTTC
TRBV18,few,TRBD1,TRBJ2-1,CASSPAGQGYNEQFF,TGTGCCAGCTCACCTGCGGGACAGGGCTACAATGAGCAGTTCTTC
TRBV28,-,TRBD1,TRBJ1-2,CASSSGQDYYGYTF,TGTGCCAGCAGTTCCGGACAGGACTACTATGGCTACACCTTC
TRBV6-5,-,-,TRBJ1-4,CASSVHMNEKLFF,TGTGCCAGCAGCGTCCACATGAATGAAAAACTGTTTTTT
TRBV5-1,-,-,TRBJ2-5,CASTRGAGVQETQYF,TGCGCCAGCACCCGGGGGGCCGGAGTCCAAGAGACCCAGTACTTC
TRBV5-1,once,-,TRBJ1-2,CASSFGGDNYGYTF,TGCGCCAGCAGCTTCGGGGGGGACAACTATGGCTACACCTTC
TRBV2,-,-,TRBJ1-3,CASSPRGTGNTIYF,TGTGCCAGCAGTCCCCGGGGAACCGGAAACACCATATATTTT
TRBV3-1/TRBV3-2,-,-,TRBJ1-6,CASSQDSSYNSPLHF,TGTGCCAGCAGCCAAGACAGTTCCTATAATTCACCCCTCCACTTT
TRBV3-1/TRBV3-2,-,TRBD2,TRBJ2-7,CASSQSSLAAVEQYF,TGTGCCAGCAGCCAAAGTTCGCTAGCGGCAGTCGAGCAGTACTTC
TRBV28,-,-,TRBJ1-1,CASTGPSNTEAFF,TGTGCCAGCACAGGGCCCTCGAACACTGAAGCTTTCTTT
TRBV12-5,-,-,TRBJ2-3,CASGPGQTDTQYF,TGTGCTAGTGGTCCCGGACAGACAGATACGCAGTATTTT
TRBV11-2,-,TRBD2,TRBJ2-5,CASSLEPTSGGAQEGETQYF,TGTGCCAGCAGCTTAGAGCCGACTAGCGGGGGGGCCCAGGAAGGAGAGACCCAGTACTTC
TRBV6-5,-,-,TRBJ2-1,CASSPRLVGEQFF,TGTGCCAGCAGTCCACGACTGGTCGGGGAGCAGTTCTTC
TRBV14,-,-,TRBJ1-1,CASSLRLVTEAFF,TGTGCCAGCAGCTTGCGGCTGGTCACTGAAGCTTTCTTT
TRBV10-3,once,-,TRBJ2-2,CAISEAGLRSGTGELFF,TGTGCCATCAGTGAGGCGGGACTTCGTAGTGGTACCGGGGAGCTGTTTTTT
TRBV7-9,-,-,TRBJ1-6,CASSLNRADSPLHF,TGTGCCAGCAGCTTAAACAGGGCTGATTCACCCCTCCACTTT
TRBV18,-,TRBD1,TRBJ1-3,CASSPWDRSSGNTIYF,TGTGCCAGCTCACCATGGGACAGGAGCTCTGGAAACACCATATATTTT
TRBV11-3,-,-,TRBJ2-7,CASSLAGGSGEQYF,TGTGCCAGCAGCTTAGCTGGAGGGAGCGGGGAGCAGTACTTC
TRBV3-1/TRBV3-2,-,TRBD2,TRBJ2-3,CASSQWTSALPDTQYF,TGTGCCAGCAGCCAATGGACTAGTGCCTTGCCAGATACGCAGTATTTT
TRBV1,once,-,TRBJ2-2,CTSSHRQVEVGTGELFF,TGCACCAGCAGCCATCGACAGGTCGAAGTAGGGACCGGGGAGCTGTTTTTT
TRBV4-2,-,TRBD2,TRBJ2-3,CASSQEPAGGPTDTQYF,TGTGCCAGCAGCCAAGAGCCAGCGGGGGGGCCCACAGATACGCAGTATTTT
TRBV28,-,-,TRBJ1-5,CASSLYRDNQPQHF,TGTGCCAGCAGTTTATACAGGGACAATCAGCCCCAGCATTTT
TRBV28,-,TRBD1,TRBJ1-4,CASSSTSQGKYEKLFF,TGTGCCAGCAGTTCTACGTCACAGGGGAAATATGAAAAACTGTTTTTT
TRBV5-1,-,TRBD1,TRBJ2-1,CASGQGVEEGEQFF,TGCGCCAGCGGACAGGGGGTAGAAGAGGGTGAGCAGTTCTTC
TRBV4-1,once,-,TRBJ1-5,CASSQDLEGNQPQHF,TGCGCCAGCAGCCAAGATCTGGAGGGGAATCAGCCCCAGCATTTT
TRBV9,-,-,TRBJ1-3,CASSVRGVRGNTIYF,TGTGCCAGCAGCGTCCGGGGGGTACGCGGAAACACCATATATTTT